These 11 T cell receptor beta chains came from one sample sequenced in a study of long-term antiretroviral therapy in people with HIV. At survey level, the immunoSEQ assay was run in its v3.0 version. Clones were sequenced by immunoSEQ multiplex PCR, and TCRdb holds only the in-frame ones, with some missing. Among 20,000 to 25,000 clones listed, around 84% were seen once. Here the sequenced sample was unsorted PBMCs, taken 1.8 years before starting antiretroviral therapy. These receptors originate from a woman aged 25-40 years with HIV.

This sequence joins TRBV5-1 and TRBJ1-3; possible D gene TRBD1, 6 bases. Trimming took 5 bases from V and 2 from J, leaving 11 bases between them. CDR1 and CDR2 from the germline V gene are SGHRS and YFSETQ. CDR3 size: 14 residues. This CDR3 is CASRPQGTGNTIYF. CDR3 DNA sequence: TGCGCCAGCAGACCACAGGGTACTGGAAACACCATATATTTT. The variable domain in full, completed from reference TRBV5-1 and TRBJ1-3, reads KAGVTQTPRYLIKTRGQQVTLSCSPISGHRSVSWYQQTPGQGLQFLFEYFSETQRNKGNFPGRFSGRQFSNSRSEMNVSTLELGDSALYLCASRPQGTGNTIYFGEGSWLTVV.

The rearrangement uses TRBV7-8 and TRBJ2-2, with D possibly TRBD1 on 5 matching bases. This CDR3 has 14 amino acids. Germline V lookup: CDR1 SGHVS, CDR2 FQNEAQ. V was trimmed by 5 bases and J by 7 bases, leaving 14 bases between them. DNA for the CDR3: TGTGCCAGCAGCGTTGCGGCTAGGGGCGGGGAGCTGTTTTTT. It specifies CASSVAARGGELFF.

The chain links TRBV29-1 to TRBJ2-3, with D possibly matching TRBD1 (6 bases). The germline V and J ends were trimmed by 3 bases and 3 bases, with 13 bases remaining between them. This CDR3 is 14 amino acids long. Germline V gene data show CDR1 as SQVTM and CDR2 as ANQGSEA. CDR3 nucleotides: TGCAGCGTTGATCACCCACAGGGAACAGATACGCAGTATTTT. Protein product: CSVDHPQGTDTQYF.

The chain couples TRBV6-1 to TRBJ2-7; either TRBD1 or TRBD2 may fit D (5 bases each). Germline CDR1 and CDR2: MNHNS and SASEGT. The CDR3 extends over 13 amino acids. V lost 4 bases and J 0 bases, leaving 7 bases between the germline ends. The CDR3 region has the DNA TGTGCCAGCAGTGGGGACGTCTCCTACGAGCAGTACTTC. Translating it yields CASSGDVSYEQYF.

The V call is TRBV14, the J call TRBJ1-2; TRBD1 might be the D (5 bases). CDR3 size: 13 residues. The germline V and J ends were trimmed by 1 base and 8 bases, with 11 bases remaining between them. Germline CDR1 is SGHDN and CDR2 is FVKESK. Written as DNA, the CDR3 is TGTGCCAGCAGCCAAGCCCGCAGGGACGGCTACACCTTC. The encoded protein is CASSQARRDGYTF.

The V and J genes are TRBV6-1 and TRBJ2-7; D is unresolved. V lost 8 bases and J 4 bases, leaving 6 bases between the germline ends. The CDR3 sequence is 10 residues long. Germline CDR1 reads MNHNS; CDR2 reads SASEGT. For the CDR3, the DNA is TGTGCCAGCTCCGGTTACGAGCAGTACGTC. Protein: CASSGYEQYV.

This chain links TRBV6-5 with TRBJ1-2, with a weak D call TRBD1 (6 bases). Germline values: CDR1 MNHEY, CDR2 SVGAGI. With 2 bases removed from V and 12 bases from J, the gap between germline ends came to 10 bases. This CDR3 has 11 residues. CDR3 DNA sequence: TGTGCCAGCAGTTACAAGGGGGATCACACCTTC. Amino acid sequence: CASSYKGDHTF.

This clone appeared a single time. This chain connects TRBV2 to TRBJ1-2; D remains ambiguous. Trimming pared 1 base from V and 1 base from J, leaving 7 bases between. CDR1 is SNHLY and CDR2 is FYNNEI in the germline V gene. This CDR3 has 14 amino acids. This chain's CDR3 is CASSEVRGNYGYTF. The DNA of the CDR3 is TGTGCCAGCAGTGAAGTTCGGGGTAACTATGGCTACACCTTC.

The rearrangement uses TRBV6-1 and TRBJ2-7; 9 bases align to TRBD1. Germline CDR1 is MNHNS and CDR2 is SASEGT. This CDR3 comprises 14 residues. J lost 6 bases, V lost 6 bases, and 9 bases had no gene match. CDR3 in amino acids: CASRFSGTGIEQYF. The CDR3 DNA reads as TGTGCCAGCAGATTCTCCGGGACAGGGATCGAGCAGTACTTC.

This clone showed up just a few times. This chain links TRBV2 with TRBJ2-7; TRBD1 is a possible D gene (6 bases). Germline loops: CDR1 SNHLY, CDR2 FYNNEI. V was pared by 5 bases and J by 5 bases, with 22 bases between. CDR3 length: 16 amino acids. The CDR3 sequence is CASSYPADRSTDEQYF. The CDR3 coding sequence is TGTGCCAGCAGTTATCCCGCTGACAGGTCCACGGACGAGCAGTACTTC.

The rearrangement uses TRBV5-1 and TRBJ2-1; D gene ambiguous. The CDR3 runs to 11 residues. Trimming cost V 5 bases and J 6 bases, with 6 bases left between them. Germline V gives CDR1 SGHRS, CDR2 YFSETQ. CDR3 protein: CASRMVNEQFF. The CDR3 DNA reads TGCGCCAGCAGGATGGTCAATGAGCAGTTCTTC.